Below are 2 T cell receptor beta chains sequenced from a single sample in a study of T cell repertoires in cytomegalovirus infection. TCRdb reprocessed the reads with MiXCR, giving one entry per CDR3 protein. Found here are 310,000 or so distinct CDR3 sequences, 15% to 20% of them singletons; the top ten hold around 12%. Sequencing was performed on PBMCs. The origin of the receptors is a human donor in good health (CMV status not recorded). Some clones in this sample may be carry-over from other donors' samples.

The chain joins TRBV19 to TRBJ1-5; a possible D gene is TRBD1 (5 bases). The CDR3 has 13 amino acids. Germline-derived CDR1 and CDR2 are LNHDA and SQIVND (reference sequence). With 1 base removed from V and 5 bases from J, the gap between germline ends came to 6 bases. CDR3 sequence (DNA): TGTGCCAGTAGTATAGCGACAGATCAGCCCCAGCATTTT. It encodes CASSIATDQPQHF. The full variable domain, its missing parts supplied by reference TRBV19 and TRBJ1-5, is DGGITQSPKYLFRKEGQNVTLSCEQNLNHDAMYWYRQDPGQGLRLIYYSQIVNDFQKGDIAEGYSVSREKKESFPLTVTSAQKNPTAFYLCASSIATDQPQHFGDGTRLSIL.

The CDR3 nucleotides read TGTGCCAGTAGTATTAGAGTAAGCGGGGGGAACTCCTACGAGCAGTACTTC. Its translation: CASSIRVSGGNSYEQYF. The V gene is TRBV19, the J gene TRBJ2-7, with TRBD2 identical over 9 bases. Germline V gives CDR1 LNHDA, CDR2 SQIVND (reference sequence). This CDR3 comprises 17 residues. The trim removed 3 bases at V and 0 bases at J, leaving 9 bases unmatched.